This T cell receptor beta chain appears in the sequencing data of a study of cytomegalovirus exposure and HLA in healthy donors. This PCR relied on a set of 60 Vbeta primers and 13 Jbeta primers. Repertoires were generated with immunoSEQ multiplex PCR, while TCRdb's copy carries only in-frame clones and drops some. Here the sample spans over 50,000 clones, 89% being singletons. The CDR3 has 14 amino acids. CDR1 is SGHRS and CDR2 is YFSETQ in the germline V gene. Trimming removed 4 bases from V and 0 bases from J, with 10 bases in between. The receptor was derived from a man in his thirties or forties in good health and CMV-seropositive. Sequencing used PBMCs. The gene calls are TRBV5-1 and TRBJ1-1; D might be TRBD1 (5 bases). CDR3 sequence (DNA): TGCGCCAGCAGCCAGGACACAATGAACACTGAAGCTTTCTTT. Encoded protein: CASSQDTMNTEAFF. Full variable domain (remainder filled in from reference TRBV5-1 and TRBJ1-1): KAGVTQTPRYLIKTRGQQVTLSCSPISGHRSVSWYQQTPGQGLQFLFEYFSETQRNKGNFPGRFSGRQFSNSRSEMNVSTLELGDSALYLCASSQDTMNTEAFFGQGTRLTVV.